This is a list of T cell receptor beta chains from one sample in a study of cytotoxic CD8 clonotypes in ibrutinib-treated CLL. Sequencing was performed with immunoSEQ multiplex PCR; in TCRdb, only in-frame clones are kept and a portion is missing. The table shows hundreds of thousands of clones, with roughly 74% occurring only once. The sample in question was PBMCs, obtained after 24 months of ibrutinib treatment. These receptor sequences come from a human donor with chronic lymphocytic leukemia. Both conserved end residues are part of each CDR3. Fields, in order: V gene, J gene, clone size, D gene, CDR3 protein, CDR3 DNA. D genes are given only for firm matches. Size is omitted from some rows. Given values are once, few, many or a class for expanded clones.

>TRBV15|TRBJ1-5|few|TRBD1
CATSGPTGQPQHF
TGTGCCACCAGCGGTCCGACAGGGCAGCCCCAGCATTTT
>TRBV7-2|TRBJ2-3|NA|NA
CASSSDVNTDTQYF
TGTGCCAGCAGCTCGGACGTTAACACAGATACGCAGTATTTT
>TRBV15|TRBJ2-4|NA|NA
CATSRGAGRQGGSIQYF
TGTGCCACCAGCAGAGGCGCGGGGAGACAGGGAGGGAGCATTCAGTACTTC
>TRBV28|TRBJ2-7|NA|TRBD2
CASSSPGTRGPTSSYEQYF
TGTGCCAGCAGTTCCCCCGGGACTAGAGGGCCCACGAGCTCCTACGAGCAGTACTTC
>TRBV10-3|TRBJ1-1|NA|NA
CAISELHDVAEAFF
TGTGCCATCAGTGAATTGCATGACGTGGCTGAAGCTTTCTTT
>TRBV7-2|TRBJ2-2|NA|TRBD2
CASSLARAGGGDGELFF
TGTGCCAGCAGCTTAGCGAGAGCGGGAGGAGGTGACGGGGAGCTGTTTTTT
>TRBV10-1|TRBJ2-2|NA|TRBD1
CATGPGQGSGELFF
TGCGCCACCGGTCCGGGACAGGGGTCCGGGGAGCTGTTTTTT
>TRBV7-3|TRBJ2-5|NA|NA
CASSLTGSLFTIGETQYF
TGTGCCAGCAGCTTAACGGGCAGCCTATTTACGATAGGGGAGACCCAGTACTTC
>TRBV11-2|TRBJ2-5|NA|TRBD1
CASSWGQGSETQYF
TGTGCCAGCAGCTGGGGACAGGGTTCCGAGACCCAGTACTTC
>TRBV11-1|TRBJ2-7|NA|NA
CASSTSTSFYEQYF
TGTGCCAGCAGCACTTCGACCTCCTTCTACGAGCAGTACTTC
>TRBV29-1|TRBJ2-7|NA|NA
CSALGGSSYEQYF
TGCAGCGCTCTGGGAGGCTCCTCCTACGAGCAGTACTTC
>TRBV7-3|TRBJ2-1|few|NA
CASSLSSVNEQFF
TGTGCCAGCAGCTTATCATCGGTGAATGAGCAGTTCTTC
>TRBV29-1|TRBJ2-2|NA|TRBD2
CSVRAGGGSGELFF
TGCAGCGTCCGAGCGGGAGGCGGCAGCGGGGAGCTGTTTTTT
>TRBV28|TRBJ2-7|NA|NA
CASIGSGDTSYEQYF
TGTGCCAGCATCGGGTCGGGAGATACCTCCTACGAGCAGTACTTC
>TRBV18|TRBJ2-7|few|TRBD2
CASSQTGTSGMIDEQYF
TGTGCCAGCTCACAAACCGGGACTAGCGGGATGATCGACGAGCAGTACTTC
>TRBV10-3|TRBJ1-4|NA|NA
CAISGDRNGEKLFF
TGTGCCATCAGTGGGGATCGAAACGGTGAAAAACTGTTTTTT
>TRBV7-2|TRBJ2-1|NA|TRBD2
CASSLKRESGEQFF
TGTGCCAGCAGCTTAAAGCGGGAGTCGGGTGAGCAGTTCTTC
>TRBV28|TRBJ1-4|NA|NA
CASNYRPRGEKLFF
TGTGCCAGCAATTACCGTCCAAGGGGTGAAAAACTGTTTTTT
>TRBV10-3|TRBJ2-1|NA|TRBD1
CAIKTGNNNEQFF
TGTGCCATCAAGACAGGGAATAACAATGAGCAGTTCTTC
>TRBV6-1|TRBJ2-1|few|NA
CASSELGSGGEQFF
TGTGCCAGCAGTGAATTGGGGTCAGGAGGTGAGCAGTTCTTC
>TRBV10-2|TRBJ2-5|NA|TRBD1
CASKRTGQGMETQYF
TGCGCCAGCAAACGAACGGGACAGGGGATGGAGACCCAGTACTTC
>TRBV10-3|TRBJ1-1|NA|TRBD1
CAISFQGEANTEAFF
TGTGCCATAAGTTTTCAGGGGGAAGCGAACACTGAAGCTTTCTTT
>TRBV6-5|TRBJ2-1|NA|NA
CASSYDVYNEQFF
TGTGCCAGCAGTTACGATGTGTACAATGAGCAGTTCTTC